Presented here are 30 T cell receptor beta chains from one specimen sequenced in a study of long-term antiretroviral therapy in people with HIV. It was version v3.0 of the immunoSEQ assay that was run at survey level. Generated by immunoSEQ multiplex PCR, the TCRdb table keeps only in-frame clones and is missing some. This table holds some 11,000 clones, roughly four fifths found once. Sequenced material: unsorted PBMCs, taken 1.8 years after starting antiretroviral therapy. These receptors were collected from a man between 40 and 49 years old with HIV.

The chain uses TRBV29-1 and TRBJ2-1; D unclear. The germline V gene has CDR1 SQVTM and CDR2 ANQGSEA. CDR3 length: 10 amino acids. V was pared by 7 bases and J by 8 bases, with 9 bases between. CDR3 bases: TGCAGCGGCGGTATAGATGAGCAGTTCTTC. Its protein product is CSGGIDEQFF.

V gene TRBV11-2 combines with J gene TRBJ2-2, with 7 bases aligning to TRBD2. The CDR3 runs 15 residues. The germline CDR1 and CDR2 sequences are SGHAT and FQNNGV. J lost 6 bases, V lost 6 bases, and 10 bases had no gene match. The CDR3 coding sequence is TGTGCCAGCAGTCCCTTAGCGGGTAAATCCGGGGAGCTGTTTTTT. Protein product: CASSPLAGKSGELFF.

The chain uses TRBV28 and TRBJ2-7; D might be TRBD2 (7 bases). Trimming cost V 6 bases and J 7 bases, with 10 bases left between them. Germline assignment: CDR1 MDHEN and CDR2 SYDVKM. The CDR3 is made up of 11 amino acids. As DNA, the CDR3 is TGTGCCAGCAGGGGGGGGCTTGAGCAGTACTTC. Protein product: CASRGGLEQYF.

The genes are TRBV4-1 and TRBJ2-5; 8 bases map to TRBD2. With 4 bases clipped from V and 1 base from J, the junction kept 5 bases outside the gene matches. Germline CDR1 reads MGHRA; CDR2 reads YSYEKL. This CDR3 comprises 15 residues. The CDR3 bases are TGCGCCAGCAGCCCACTACTAGCGGCCCAAGAGACCCAGTACTTC. It codes for CASSPLLAAQETQYF.

The CDR3 sequence: CASSHGVAYTDTQYF. The CDR3 nucleotides read TGTGCCAGCAGCCACGGGGTGGCATACACAGATACGCAGTATTTT. The rearrangement links TRBV7-2 to TRBJ2-3; weak D call: TRBD2 (5 bases). This CDR3 contains 15 residues. Germline V gene sequence: CDR1 SGHTA, CDR2 FQGNSA. Trimming shortened V by 5 bases and J by 2 bases, and 14 bases separated the two germline ends.

The CDR3 nucleotides read TGTGCCAGTAGTCCAGGTCGGGCCTACGAGCAGTACTTC. Translated: CASSPGRAYEQYF. V gene TRBV19 combines with J gene TRBJ2-7; no clear D gene. From germline, CDR1 is LNHDA and CDR2 SQIVND (reference sequence). The CDR3 is made up of 13 amino acids. V gave up 5 bases and J gave up 2 bases, with 10 bases separating them. The complete variable domain, with remaining parts taken from reference TRBV19 and TRBJ2-7, reads DGGITQSPKYLFRKEGQNVTLSCEQNLNHDAMYWYRQDPGQGLRLIYYSQIVNDFQKGDIAEGYSVSREKKESFPLTVTSAQKNPTAFYLCASSPGRAYEQYFGPGTRLTVT.

The V gene is TRBV5-8, the J gene TRBJ1-2, with D unclear. CDR1 SGHTS and CDR2 YDEGEE come from the germline V gene. V gave up 4 bases and J gave up 8 bases, with 9 bases separating them. There are 11 residues in the CDR3. CDR3 residues: CASSPIIGYTF. CDR3 DNA: TGTGCCAGCAGCCCTATCATCGGCTACACCTTC.

The rearrangement uses TRBV5-1 and TRBJ2-1; 7 positions agree with TRBD2. CDR3 length: 18 residues. Germline V CDR1 and CDR2: SGHRS, YFSETQ. Trimming took 0 bases from V and 4 from J; bases not matched to a gene: 13. In DNA, the CDR3 is TGCGCCAGCAGCTTGGTTAGTCGGGCGGGAGTTTGGTACAATGAGCAGTTCTTC. Translated, it gives CASSLVSRAGVWYNEQFF. The complete variable domain, with remaining parts taken from reference TRBV5-1 and TRBJ2-1, reads KAGVTQTPRYLIKTRGQQVTLSCSPISGHRSVSWYQQTPGQGLQFLFEYFSETQRNKGNFPGRFSGRQFSNSRSEMNVSTLELGDSALYLCASSLVSRAGVWYNEQFFGPGTRLTVL.

This chain links TRBV7-3 with TRBJ2-1; D gene uncertain. CDR1 and CDR2 (germline): SGHTA, FQGTGA. The V end lost 4 bases, the J end lost 5 bases, and 6 bases lay between the germline ends. This CDR3 comprises 12 residues. CDR3 loop: CASSSSNNEQFF. The CDR3 DNA follows: TGTGCCAGCAGCTCTTCAAACAATGAGCAGTTCTTC.

The table lists this clone with a few counts. The CDR3 sequence is CASSFGGSDNEQFF. Here the CDR3 DNA reads TGTGCCAGCAGCTTTGGAGGGAGTGACAATGAGCAGTTCTTC. This chain connects TRBV5-4 to TRBJ2-1; D possibly corresponds to TRBD2 (6 bases). Germline-derived CDR1 and CDR2 are SGHNT and YYREEE (reference sequence). The CDR3 spans 14 residues. V gave up 2 bases and J gave up 5 bases, with 11 bases separating them.

This chain joins TRBV5-1 and TRBJ1-4; D is possibly TRBD1 (5 bases). CDR3 length equals 15 residues. In germline, CDR1 is SGHRS, CDR2 YFSETQ. Between the trimmed V and J ends, which lost 0 bases and 4 bases, there was a span of 10 bases. Written as DNA, the CDR3 is TGCGCCAGCAGCTTGGGGGCAGGGATTAATGAAAAACTGTTTTTT. Its protein is CASSLGAGINEKLFF.

The rearrangement uses TRBV6-6 and TRBJ2-3; D may be TRBD2 (5 bases). The CDR3 sequence is 15 residues long. Germline assignment: CDR1 MNHNY and CDR2 SVGAGI (reference sequence). Trimming pared 10 bases from V and 0 bases from J, leaving 17 bases between. DNA of the CDR3: TGTGCCACCTTGGATAAGGCGGGTAGCACAGATACGCAGTATTTT. This sequence encodes CATLDKAGSTDTQYF.

The rearrangement joins TRBV7-6 to TRBJ2-3; 9 bases map to TRBD2. The germline V gene has CDR1 SGHVS and CDR2 FNYEAQ. The CDR3 consists of 16 residues. With 4 bases clipped from V and 4 bases from J, the junction kept 9 bases outside the gene matches. DNA of the CDR3: TGTGCCAGCAGCTCACCTCTAGCGGGGAGCGCAGATACGCAGTATTTT. Its translation is CASSSPLAGSADTQYF.

The gene calls are TRBV6-5 and TRBJ2-7, with 7 bases matching TRBD1. The CDR3 runs 14 residues. The germline V gene has CDR1 MNHEY and CDR2 SVGAGI. With V trimmed by 6 bases and J by 5 bases, 10 bases remained unmatched. CDR3 coding DNA: TGTGCCAGCAGCTTGGGACAGCTCCCCAACGAGCAGTACTTC. The encoded protein is CASSLGQLPNEQYF.

Points on this clone: This sample also contains other DNA sequences that code for the same CDR3. This rearrangement joins TRBV29-1 to TRBJ1-1; no definite D call. The CDR3 is made up of 13 amino acids. V lost 3 bases and J lost 4, with 12 bases in between. From germline, CDR1 is SQVTM and CDR2 ANQGSEA. CDR3 amino acids: CSVEVGRGTEAFF. The DNA of the CDR3 is TGCAGCGTTGAGGTCGGCCGGGGCACTGAAGCTTTCTTT.

The genes are TRBV30 and TRBJ1-4; D uncertain. CDR1 and CDR2 from the germline V gene are GTSNPN and SVGIG (reference sequence). V was clipped by 1 base and J by 0 bases, with 12 bases between them. This CDR3 has 16 amino acids. For the CDR3, the DNA is TGTGCCTGGAGTGGAGGACGGACGGCAACTAATGAAAAACTGTTTTTT. Protein sequence: CAWSGGRTATNEKLFF.

The CDR3 spells CASSPLGETQYF. The CDR3 bases are TGTGCCAGCTCGCCCCTAGGGGAGACCCAGTACTTC. V usage is TRBV18 and J usage is TRBJ2-5; D remains ambiguous. V dropped 6 bases and J dropped 5 bases, with 10 bases sitting between them. The CDR3 consists of 12 residues. CDR1 and CDR2 (germline): KGHSH, LQKENI.

The chain has TRBV10-3 and TRBJ2-2; 9 nucleotides align to TRBD2. The CDR3 contains 15 residues. Trimming took 7 bases from V and 2 from J; bases not matched to a gene: 5. Germline V gene lookup returns CDR1 ENHRY and CDR2 SYGVKD. CDR3 in amino acids: CAINRLAVNTGELFF. The DNA of the CDR3 is TGTGCCATCAATCGACTAGCGGTTAACACCGGGGAGCTGTTTTTT.

The chain uses TRBV18 and TRBJ1-5; 7 bases fit TRBD1. V lost 6 bases to trimming and J lost 1 base; unmatched junction nucleotides: 3. Per the germline V gene, CDR1 is KGHSH and CDR2 is LQKENI. The CDR3 runs 14 residues. This CDR3 is CASSRQGSNQPQHF. CDR3 DNA: TGTGCCAGCTCTCGACAGGGCAGCAATCAGCCCCAGCATTTT.

The V and J genes are TRBV9 and TRBJ1-4, with a tentative D call TRBD1 (5 bases). Germline-derived CDR1 and CDR2 are SGDLS and YYNGEE. The CDR3 totals 15 residues. V was cut by 0 bases and J by 7 bases, with 13 bases left in between. The CDR3: CASSVAAGRGEKLFF. For the CDR3, the DNA is TGTGCCAGCAGCGTAGCGGCTGGGAGGGGTGAAAAACTGTTTTTT.

The chain couples TRBV28 to TRBJ2-1; D is undetermined. Germline CDR1 reads MDHEN; CDR2 reads SYDVKM. The CDR3 has 15 residues. Trimming removed 5 bases from V and 7 bases from J, with 18 bases in between. The CDR3 spells CASSPTPFNLNEQFF. CDR3 nucleotides: TGTGCCAGCAGTCCGACCCCGTTTAATCTGAATGAGCAGTTCTTC.

The rearrangement links TRBV5-8 to TRBJ2-1; D is uncertain. The CDR3 totals 13 residues. V was cut by 1 base and J by 2 bases, with 4 bases left in between. CDR1 and CDR2 (germline): SGHTS, YDEGEE. The CDR3 coding sequence is TGTGCCAGCAGCTTGAACGCCTACAATGAGCAGTTCTTC. Translated, it gives CASSLNAYNEQFF.

For the CDR3, the DNA is TGTGCCAGCAGCCTCCAACAGGGGACCTACGAGCAGTACTTC. Translation: CASSLQQGTYEQYF. The chain links TRBV7-9 to TRBJ2-7; 7 bases are a match to TRBD1. This CDR3 region has 14 residues. J was trimmed by 2 bases and V by 5 bases; bases with no gene match: 6. Germline V lookup: CDR1 SEHNR, CDR2 FQNEAQ (reference sequence).

The chain has TRBV30 and TRBJ2-3; D assignment may be TRBD1 or TRBD2 (6 bases each). This CDR3 has 16 residues. The ends were cut back, 0 bases at V and 4 bases at J, with 17 bases in the middle. Germline-derived CDR1 and CDR2 are GTSNPN and SVGIG (reference sequence). CDR3 in amino acids: CAWSVRGQWRADTQYF. The CDR3 DNA is TGTGCCTGGAGTGTACGAGGACAGTGGAGGGCAGATACGCAGTATTTT.

The chain is built from TRBV5-6 and TRBJ1-1, with D unresolved. V dropped 3 bases and J dropped 0 bases, with 6 bases sitting between them. The CDR3 consists of 13 residues. Germline CDR1 reads SGHDT; CDR2 reads YYEEEE. The CDR3 loop reads CASSSSLNTEAFF. The CDR3 bases are TGTGCCAGCAGCTCATCCTTGAACACTGAAGCTTTCTTT.

The V gene is TRBV19, the J gene TRBJ2-7; D perhaps matches TRBD1 (6 bases). Germline loops: CDR1 LNHDA, CDR2 SQIVND (reference sequence). V lost 9 bases and J lost 4, with 31 bases in between. The CDR3 covers 18 residues. CDR3 coding DNA: TGTGCCAGCGAAGACAGGACTCTGGTTAGACGGATAGAGTACGAGCAGTACTTC. It translates to CASEDRTLVRRIEYEQYF.

The chain uses TRBV4-2 and TRBJ2-1, with 8 positions matching TRBD2. This CDR3 has 16 residues. After removal of 0 bases from V and 9 bases from J, the junction contained 10 bases not matched to a gene. CDR1 is LGHNA, CDR2 YNFKEQ, per germline. CDR3 loop: CASSQDDREGLGEQFF. The CDR3 region has the DNA TGTGCCAGCAGCCAAGATGACCGGGAGGGCCTTGGTGAGCAGTTCTTC.

This clone was recorded a few times. This chain joins TRBV5-6 and TRBJ1-1, with TRBD1 matching 9 bases. Germline loops: CDR1 SGHDT, CDR2 YYEEEE. The CDR3 spans 14 residues. Trimming cost V 4 bases and J 11 bases; bases outside gene matches: 12. The DNA of the CDR3 is TGTGCCAGCAGCCCCGGGACAGGGTCCTCTTGGGCTTTCTTT. This codes for CASSPGTGSSWAFF. The full variable domain, rest sourced from reference TRBV5-6 and TRBJ1-1, is DAGVTQSPTHLIKTRGQQVTLRCSPKSGHDTVSWYQQALGQGPQFIFQYYEEEERQRGNFPDRFSGHQFPNYSSELNVNALLLGDSALYLCASSPGTGSSWAFFGQGTRLTVV.

This rearrangement joins TRBV5-1 to TRBJ2-2; possible D gene TRBD1, 5 bases. The CDR3 has 17 amino acids. The germline CDR1 and CDR2 sequences are SGHRS and YFSETQ. The V end was cut by 2 bases, the J end by 4 bases, with 18 bases between. CDR3 in DNA: TGCGCCAGCAGCTTAGGGGATCTAGTTCTCTTCACCGGGGAGCTGTTTTTT. Translated: CASSLGDLVLFTGELFF.

This chain uses TRBV10-3 with TRBJ2-1; tentatively, D is TRBD2 (5 bases). The CDR3 runs 15 residues. Germline-derived CDR1 and CDR2 are ENHRY and SYGVKD. The V end was cut by 0 bases, the J end by 0 bases, with 6 bases between. The CDR3 DNA follows: TGTGCCATCAGTGAGTCGGGAGACTCCTACAATGAGCAGTTCTTC. This translates into CAISESGDSYNEQFF.